This TCR beta chain comes out of a study of T cells after somatic rescue of genetic block. The assay was immunoSEQ multiplex PCR, and TCRdb's table has in-frame clones only and misses some. The sample has about 52,000 clones; 96% are singletons. Germline-derived CDR1 and CDR2 are SGHNT and YYREEE (reference sequence). The V end lost 2 bases, the J end lost 2 bases, and 7 bases lay between the germline ends. The CDR3 is made up of 13 amino acids. The sequence derives from a child younger than two. This chain joins TRBV5-4 and TRBJ2-5; D not resolved. Sequenced sample: peripheral blood mononuclear cells (PBMCs). CDR3 coding DNA: TGTGCCAGCAGCTTCGGCGTACAAGAGACCCAGTACTTC. It encodes CASSFGVQETQYF.